Listed below are T cell receptor beta chains from one sample, sequenced in a study of patients and donors after allogeneic stem cell transplantation. TCRdb re-derived calls from the RT-PCR reads in MiXCR, one entry per CDR3 protein. The sample carries approximately 29,000 distinct CDR3 sequences, about two fifths recorded once. The sample taken for sequencing was blood, either unsorted or a sorted T cell fraction (not recorded which). These receptors originate from a human donor who was either an allogeneic HSCT recipient or a stem cell or donor lymphocyte infusion donor (not recorded which). It is not recorded whose cells these are; they may come from a transplant donor. Both conserved end residues are part of each CDR3. Fields, in order: J gene, V gene, D gene, clone size, CDR3 DNA, CDR3 protein. D genes are given only for firm matches. Only some rows state a clone size, as once, few, many or a class for expanded clones.

J gene: TRBJ1-1; V gene: TRBV7-9; D gene: TRBD1; clone size: few; CDR3 DNA: TGTGCCAGTCCGGGACAGGGGACTGAAGCTTTCTTT; CDR3 protein: CASPGQGTEAFF
J gene: TRBJ2-1; V gene: TRBV29-1; D gene: NA; clone size: NA; CDR3 DNA: TGCAGCGCGGACCTGGACTACAATGAGCAGTTCTTC; CDR3 protein: CSADLDYNEQFF
J gene: TRBJ1-1; V gene: TRBV7-2; D gene: NA; clone size: few; CDR3 DNA: TGTGCCAGCAGCTTAGCCGGGGTCTACACTGAAGCTTTCTTT; CDR3 protein: CASSLAGVYTEAFF
J gene: TRBJ1-2; V gene: TRBV20-1; D gene: NA; clone size: few; CDR3 DNA: TGCAGTACCACCGCCAGACGGAAAAGCTATGGCTACACCTTC; CDR3 protein: CSTTARRKSYGYTF
J gene: TRBJ2-1; V gene: TRBV14; D gene: NA; clone size: few; CDR3 DNA: TGTGCCAGCAGCCAAGATGGGGACAATGAGCAGTTCTTC; CDR3 protein: CASSQDGDNEQFF
J gene: TRBJ2-6; V gene: TRBV29-1; D gene: TRBD1; clone size: NA; CDR3 DNA: TGCAGCGTTCCCAACAACCCCGGGACAGGAGTTTCTGGGGCCAACGTCCTGACTTTC; CDR3 protein: CSVPNNPGTGVSGANVLTF
J gene: TRBJ2-1; V gene: TRBV29-1; D gene: NA; clone size: NA; CDR3 DNA: TGCAGCGTTGAGGACAGAGGATTTGGGAATGAGCAGTTCTTC; CDR3 protein: CSVEDRGFGNEQFF
J gene: TRBJ2-1; V gene: TRBV12-3/TRBV12-4; D gene: TRBD1; clone size: NA; CDR3 DNA: TGTGCCAGTAAGGCCCTCCGAGGGACAGACACCTCTCAAAACATTCAGTTCTTC; CDR3 protein: CASKALRGTDTSQNIQFF
J gene: TRBJ2-1; V gene: TRBV4-3; D gene: TRBD2; clone size: NA; CDR3 DNA: TGCGCCAGCAGCCAGATAGCGGGGGGAAGAAATGAGCAGTTCTTC; CDR3 protein: CASSQIAGGRNEQFF
J gene: TRBJ1-1; V gene: TRBV29-1; D gene: NA; clone size: few; CDR3 DNA: TGCAGCGTTGATTTCAGCACTGAAGCTTTCTTT; CDR3 protein: CSVDFSTEAFF
J gene: TRBJ2-1; V gene: TRBV10-3; D gene: TRBD2; clone size: NA; CDR3 DNA: TGTGCCATCAGCCCGGGACTAGTAGTCAATGAGCAGTTCTTC; CDR3 protein: CAISPGLVVNEQFF
J gene: TRBJ2-7; V gene: TRBV15; D gene: NA; clone size: NA; CDR3 DNA: TGTGCCACCAGCAGGGTTTTTGTAACCTACGAGCAGTACTTC; CDR3 protein: CATSRVFVTYEQYF
J gene: TRBJ2-5; V gene: TRBV12-3/TRBV12-4; D gene: NA; clone size: NA; CDR3 DNA: TGTGCCAGCAGTTTAACGACGATGGGACGGGGACAAGAGACCCAGTACTTC; CDR3 protein: CASSLTTMGRGQETQYF
J gene: TRBJ2-1; V gene: TRBV6-2/TRBV6-3; D gene: NA; clone size: NA; CDR3 DNA: TGTGCCAGCAGTTACTCGCAGAGTTCCTACAATGAGCAGTTCTTC; CDR3 protein: CASSYSQSSYNEQFF
J gene: TRBJ2-1; V gene: TRBV20-1; D gene: NA; clone size: few; CDR3 DNA: TGCAGTGCCGTCCGGGCTGGACTAACCGCGCGTGAGCAGTTCTTC; CDR3 protein: CSAVRAGLTAREQFF
J gene: TRBJ1-4; V gene: TRBV4-2; D gene: TRBD1; clone size: few; CDR3 DNA: TGTGCCAGCAGCCTCAGGGGGCATGGTGAAAAACTGTTTTTT; CDR3 protein: CASSLRGHGEKLFF
J gene: TRBJ1-4; V gene: TRBV7-9; D gene: NA; clone size: NA; CDR3 DNA: TGTGCCAGCAGCCCCTCTACGGAAAAACTGTTTTTT; CDR3 protein: CASSPSTEKLFF
J gene: TRBJ1-3; V gene: TRBV7-9; D gene: TRBD1; clone size: NA; CDR3 DNA: TGTGCCAGCAGCTTTAGGGGACAGGTTTCCTCTGGAAACACCATATATTTT; CDR3 protein: CASSFRGQVSSGNTIYF
J gene: TRBJ1-1; V gene: TRBV4-3; D gene: TRBD1; clone size: few; CDR3 DNA: TGCGCCAGCAGCCCACTGCAAAAGAGGACAGGACTCACTGAAGCTTTCTTT; CDR3 protein: CASSPLQKRTGLTEAFF
J gene: TRBJ2-6; V gene: TRBV18; D gene: NA; clone size: NA; CDR3 DNA: TGTGCCAGCTCACCATCACAGGCTGGGGCCAACGTCCTGACTTTC; CDR3 protein: CASSPSQAGANVLTF
J gene: TRBJ1-1; V gene: TRBV25-1; D gene: NA; clone size: NA; CDR3 DNA: TGTGCCAGCATACAGGGGAACACTGAAGCTTTCTTT; CDR3 protein: CASIQGNTEAFF
J gene: TRBJ1-2; V gene: TRBV7-8; D gene: TRBD1; clone size: few; CDR3 DNA: TGTGCCAGCAGCTTAGTCGGACAGGGTGATGGCTACACCTTC; CDR3 protein: CASSLVGQGDGYTF
J gene: TRBJ1-4; V gene: TRBV7-9; D gene: NA; clone size: few; CDR3 DNA: TGTGCCAGCAGTTGGGGCCGCCGAGAGGGGAAACTGTTTTTT; CDR3 protein: CASSWGRREGKLFF
J gene: TRBJ1-6; V gene: TRBV20-1; D gene: TRBD1; clone size: many; CDR3 DNA: TGCAGTGCTAGAGAAACCAGGGGGCGTTCACCCCTCCACTTT; CDR3 protein: CSARETRGRSPLHF
J gene: TRBJ2-2; V gene: TRBV7-9; D gene: TRBD2; clone size: NA; CDR3 DNA: TGTGCCAGCAGCTTGGGACTAGCAGCCGGGGAGCTGTTTTTT; CDR3 protein: CASSLGLAAGELFF
J gene: TRBJ2-3; V gene: TRBV7-9; D gene: TRBD1; clone size: NA; CDR3 DNA: TGTGCCAGCAGCTTAGGTTCGGGACAGGGTACACAGTATTTT; CDR3 protein: CASSLGSGQGTQYF
J gene: TRBJ2-3; V gene: TRBV5-4; D gene: NA; clone size: NA; CDR3 DNA: TGTGCCAGCAGCTTGGCCGCTAGCGAAGATACGCAGTATTTT; CDR3 protein: CASSLAASEDTQYF
J gene: TRBJ2-3; V gene: TRBV7-8; D gene: TRBD2; clone size: NA; CDR3 DNA: TGTGCCAGCAGCTTGAGCGGGGGGGATAGAAATACGCAGTATTTT; CDR3 protein: CASSLSGGDRNTQYF
J gene: TRBJ2-3; V gene: TRBV5-5; D gene: NA; clone size: NA; CDR3 DNA: TGTGCCAGCAGCTTTGAGTTGTCTTCTGGGGGCACAGATACGCAGTATTTT; CDR3 protein: CASSFELSSGGTDTQYF
J gene: TRBJ2-7; V gene: TRBV6-2/TRBV6-3; D gene: NA; clone size: few; CDR3 DNA: TGTGCCAGCAGTTACCCCGGGGCAGGGTACGAGCAGTACTTC; CDR3 protein: CASSYPGAGYEQYF
J gene: TRBJ1-1; V gene: TRBV12-3/TRBV12-4; D gene: NA; clone size: NA; CDR3 DNA: TGTGCCAGCAGTTTACCCGTCGGGAGTACTGAAGCTTTCTTT; CDR3 protein: CASSLPVGSTEAFF
J gene: TRBJ1-5; V gene: TRBV29-1; D gene: NA; clone size: many; CDR3 DNA: TGCAGCGTACAGGGTAGCAATCAGCCCCAGCATTTT; CDR3 protein: CSVQGSNQPQHF
J gene: TRBJ2-1; V gene: TRBV6-6; D gene: TRBD1; clone size: NA; CDR3 DNA: TGTGCCAGCAGCCCCGACAGGGGGACCTACAATGAGCAGTTCTTC; CDR3 protein: CASSPDRGTYNEQFF
J gene: TRBJ2-1; V gene: TRBV10-3; D gene: NA; clone size: NA; CDR3 DNA: TGTGCCATTCAGGCCTACAATGAGCAGTTCTTC; CDR3 protein: CAIQAYNEQFF
J gene: TRBJ1-2; V gene: TRBV5-1; D gene: TRBD1; clone size: few; CDR3 DNA: TGCGCCAGCAGCTTAAGGACAGGGCTGGATGGCTACACCTTC; CDR3 protein: CASSLRTGLDGYTF
J gene: TRBJ1-2; V gene: TRBV2; D gene: NA; clone size: NA; CDR3 DNA: TGTGCCAGCAAACTAGGGTTTACGGCTAACTATGGCTACACCTTC; CDR3 protein: CASKLGFTANYGYTF
J gene: TRBJ2-5; V gene: TRBV4-2; D gene: TRBD2; clone size: NA; CDR3 DNA: TGTGCCAGCAGCCAACGCGGGGGGCTAGCGGGTATGGAGACCCAGTACTTC; CDR3 protein: CASSQRGGLAGMETQYF
J gene: TRBJ2-1; V gene: TRBV20-1; D gene: NA; clone size: few; CDR3 DNA: TGCAGTGCTAGAGATTGGAGACGGGGGTTCACCTACAATGAGCAGTTCTTC; CDR3 protein: CSARDWRRGFTYNEQFF
J gene: TRBJ1-2; V gene: TRBV3-1; D gene: NA; clone size: few; CDR3 DNA: TGTGCCAGCAGCCAAGAGGGTCTCGACGGCTATGGCTACACCTTC; CDR3 protein: CASSQEGLDGYGYTF
J gene: TRBJ1-3; V gene: TRBV12-3/TRBV12-4; D gene: NA; clone size: few; CDR3 DNA: TGTGCCAGCAGCCTCCTTGGAAACACCATATATTTT; CDR3 protein: CASSLLGNTIYF
J gene: TRBJ1-5; V gene: TRBV7-9; D gene: NA; clone size: NA; CDR3 DNA: TGTGCCAGCAGTAAGGATAGCAATCAGCCCCAGCATTTT; CDR3 protein: CASSKDSNQPQHF
J gene: TRBJ1-2; V gene: TRBV12-3/TRBV12-4; D gene: TRBD1; clone size: many; CDR3 DNA: TGTGCCAGCAGTCCTGCCGGGACAGGGATAGGCTACACCTTC; CDR3 protein: CASSPAGTGIGYTF